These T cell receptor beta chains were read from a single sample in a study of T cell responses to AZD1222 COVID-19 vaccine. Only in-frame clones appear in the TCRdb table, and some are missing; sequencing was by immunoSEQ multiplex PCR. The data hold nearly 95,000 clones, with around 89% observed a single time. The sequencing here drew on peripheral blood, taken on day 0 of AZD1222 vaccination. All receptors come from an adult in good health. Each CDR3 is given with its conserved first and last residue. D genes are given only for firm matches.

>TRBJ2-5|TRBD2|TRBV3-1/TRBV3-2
CASSRSPGTSVETQYF
TGTGCCAGCAGCCGGAGTCCCGGGACTAGTGTAGAGACCCAGTACTTC
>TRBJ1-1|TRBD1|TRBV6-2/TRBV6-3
CASSYSDRGNTEAFF
TGTGCCAGCAGTTATTCCGACAGGGGGAACACTGAAGCTTTCTTT
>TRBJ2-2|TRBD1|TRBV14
CASSQERTGGTGELFF
TGTGCCAGCAGCCAGGAACGGACAGGGGGGACCGGGGAGCTGTTTTTT
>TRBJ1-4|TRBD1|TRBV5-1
CASRPGTANEKLFF
TGCGCCAGCAGACCCGGGACAGCTAATGAAAAACTGTTTTTT
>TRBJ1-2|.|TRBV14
CASTQGPSNYGYTF
TGTGCCAGCACCCAAGGACCGTCGAACTATGGCTACACCTTC
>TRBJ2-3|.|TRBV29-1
CSVDQGEGTDTQYF
TGCAGCGTTGACCAGGGGGAGGGCACAGATACGCAGTATTTT
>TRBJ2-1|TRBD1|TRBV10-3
CAIRGTGDHNEQFF
TGTGCCATCAGAGGGACAGGGGATCACAATGAGCAGTTCTTC
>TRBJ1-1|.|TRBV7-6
CASSSGYLYEKTTEAFF
TGTGCCAGCAGCTCGGGGTACCTATACGAGAAGACCACTGAAGCTTTCTTT
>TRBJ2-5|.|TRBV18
CASSPNPEETQYF
TGTGCCAGCTCACCAAACCCGGAAGAGACCCAGTACTTC
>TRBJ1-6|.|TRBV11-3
CASSLVNDSPLHF
TGTGCCAGCAGCTTAGTGAATGATTCACCCCTCCACTTT
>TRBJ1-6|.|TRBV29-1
CSVGYGNSPLHF
TGCAGCGTTGGTTACGGGAATTCACCCCTCCACTTT
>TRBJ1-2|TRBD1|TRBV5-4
CASSLGRQGTNYGYTF
TGTGCCAGCAGCTTGGGCCGACAGGGGACTAACTATGGCTACACCTTC
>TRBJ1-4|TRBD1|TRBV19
CASSIDRGHGEKLFF
TGTGCCAGTAGTATAGACAGGGGGCACGGAGAAAAACTGTTTTTT
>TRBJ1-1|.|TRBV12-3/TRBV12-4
CASREGVRTEAFF
TGTGCCAGCAGGGAGGGGGTCCGCACTGAAGCTTTCTTT
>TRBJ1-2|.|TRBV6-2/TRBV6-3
CASSSGQAGSDYGYTF
TGTGCCAGCAGCAGCGGCCAGGCGGGGTCGGACTATGGCTACACCTTC
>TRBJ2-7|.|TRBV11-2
CASSLERTKGNEQYF
TGTGCCAGCAGCTTAGAGAGGACAAAGGGGAACGAGCAGTACTTC
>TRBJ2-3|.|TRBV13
CASSFTVGVDTQYF
TGTGCCAGCAGCTTTACAGTCGGGGTAGATACGCAGTATTTT
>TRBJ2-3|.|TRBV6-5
CASIKKRSSTDTQYF
TGTGCCAGCATTAAAAAGCGGTCTAGCACAGATACGCAGTATTTT
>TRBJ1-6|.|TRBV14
CASSRQVGSYNSPLHF
TGTGCCAGCAGTCGCCAGGTCGGCTCCTATAATTCACCCCTCCACTTT
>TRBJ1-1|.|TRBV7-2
CASSLGVQTRPSTEAFF
TGTGCCAGCAGCTTAGGTGTCCAGACCAGGCCGAGCACTGAAGCTTTCTTT
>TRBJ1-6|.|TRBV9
CASSVALRDNSPLHF
TGTGCCAGCAGCGTAGCCTTACGGGATAATTCACCCCTCCACTTT